A single count supports the clone carrying this TCR beta chain. Its antigen is as yet unknown. This specimen belongs to a study of vaccination effects on CD4 cells after COVID-19. Whole-study findings and limits: The study had few convalescent patients and no early post-infection timepoints. Late post-vaccination, clones induced by infection and those induced by vaccine underwent marked clonal contraction.

Trimming removed 4 bases at V and 10 bases at J, with 14 bases between. The CDR3 runs 14 residues. The germline CDR1 and CDR2 sequences are SEHNR and FQNEAQ (reference sequence). Antigen-specific CD4+ T cells were expanded (with viral peptide pools) by the ViraFEST assay ahead of sequencing. CD4+ T cells were isolated after 10 days of culture. Previously uninfected by SARS-CoV-2, the vaccine recipients also showed negative nucleocapsid antibodies. Some 2 million PBMC were placed in each well, which was supplemented with 10 IU/ml IL-2 and around 9.5 ug/ml peptides. TCRdb keeps only in-frame clones here, not all; method: immunoSEQ multiplex PCR. The table lists approximately 20,000 clones, roughly 73% of them singletons.

The receptor was isolated from a human donor who received a COVID-19 vaccine. The rearrangement uses TRBV7-9 and TRBJ1-6; D not resolved. The specimen comprised CD4+ T cells from PBMCs cultured with HCoV-NL63 spike peptides, sampled before COVID-19 vaccination. The CDR3 sequence is CASSSDSTDSPLHF. The CDR3, as DNA: TGTGCCAGCAGCTCCGACTCGACTGACTCACCCCTCCACTTT.